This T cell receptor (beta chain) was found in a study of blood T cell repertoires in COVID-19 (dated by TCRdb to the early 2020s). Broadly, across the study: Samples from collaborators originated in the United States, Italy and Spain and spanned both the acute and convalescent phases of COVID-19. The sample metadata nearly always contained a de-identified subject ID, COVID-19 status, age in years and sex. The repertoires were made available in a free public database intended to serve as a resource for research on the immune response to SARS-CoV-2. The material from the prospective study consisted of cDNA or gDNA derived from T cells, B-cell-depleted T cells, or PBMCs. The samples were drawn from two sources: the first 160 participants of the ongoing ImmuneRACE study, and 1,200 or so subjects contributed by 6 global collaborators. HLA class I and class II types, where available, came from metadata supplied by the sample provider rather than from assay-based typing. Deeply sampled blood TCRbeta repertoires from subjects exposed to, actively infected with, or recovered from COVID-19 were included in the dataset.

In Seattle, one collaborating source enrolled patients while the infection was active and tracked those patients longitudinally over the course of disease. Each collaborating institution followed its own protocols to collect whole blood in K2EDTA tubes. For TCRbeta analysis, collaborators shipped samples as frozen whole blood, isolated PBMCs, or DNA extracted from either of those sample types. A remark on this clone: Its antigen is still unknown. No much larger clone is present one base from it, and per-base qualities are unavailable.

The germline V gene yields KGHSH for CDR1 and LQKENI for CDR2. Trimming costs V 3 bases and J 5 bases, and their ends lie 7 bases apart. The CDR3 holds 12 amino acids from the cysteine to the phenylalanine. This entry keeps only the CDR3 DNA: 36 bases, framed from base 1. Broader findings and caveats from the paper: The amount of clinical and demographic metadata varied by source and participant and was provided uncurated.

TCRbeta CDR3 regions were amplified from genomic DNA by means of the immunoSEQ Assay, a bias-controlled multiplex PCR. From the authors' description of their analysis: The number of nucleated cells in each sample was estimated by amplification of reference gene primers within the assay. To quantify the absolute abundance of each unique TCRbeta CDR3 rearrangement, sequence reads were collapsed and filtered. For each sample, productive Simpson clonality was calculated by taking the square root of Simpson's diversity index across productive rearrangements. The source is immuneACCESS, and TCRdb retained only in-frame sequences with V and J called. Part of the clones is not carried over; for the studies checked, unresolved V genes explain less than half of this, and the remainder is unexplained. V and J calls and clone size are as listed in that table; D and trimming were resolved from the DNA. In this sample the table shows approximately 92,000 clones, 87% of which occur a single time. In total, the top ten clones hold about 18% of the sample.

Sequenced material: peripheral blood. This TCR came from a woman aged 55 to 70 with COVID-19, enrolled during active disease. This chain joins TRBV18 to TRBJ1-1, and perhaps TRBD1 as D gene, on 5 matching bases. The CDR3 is CASSPTETEAFF. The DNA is TGTGCCAGCTCACCGACAGAGACTGAAGCTTTCTTT.